The present T cell receptor (beta chain) was sequenced within a study of cytomegalovirus exposure and HLA in healthy donors. Germline trimming cut 5 bases from V and 4 bases from J; bases unmatched to any gene: 4. Germline assignment: CDR1 MNHNS and CDR2 SASEGT. The CDR3 consists of 14 residues. The study ran its PCR with 60 Vbeta and 13 Jbeta primers. Repertoires were generated with immunoSEQ multiplex PCR, while TCRdb's copy carries only in-frame clones and drops some. The sample shows about 160,000 clones, around 84% of them seen only once. This chain joins TRBV6-1 and TRBJ2-3; 9 bases map to TRBD2. This TCR came from a boy aged 2 to 10 in good health and CMV-seronegative. Sequenced material: PBMCs. The chain's CDR3 is CASSSLAGSDTQYF. CDR3 sequence (DNA): TGTGCCAGCAGTTCCCTAGCGGGGTCAGATACGCAGTATTTT.